This TCR beta chain was captured by sequencing in a study of STAT5B mutations in CD4+ large granular lymphocyte leukemia (dated by TCRdb to 2022 to 2024). Some background on the complete study: Among healthy controls, the CDR3 'QG' motif was associated with a particular HLA allele. TCRbeta repertoires of CD4+ T-cell large granular lymphocyte leukemia patients were compared with those of healthy blood donors. Flow cytometry on FACSCanto II or FACSVerse confirmed that purified fractions exceeded 95% purity among lymphocytes. Broad study findings and their caveats: Main leukemic clonotypes were private to each patient, although roughly 25% of the main leukemic clonotypes were found at low frequency in the non-leukemic repertoires of other patients. The data were not HLA-matched, and the higher clonality in CD4+ T-LGLL than in CD8+ T-LGLL could be due to the relatively small sample size. Greater clonality appeared to be present in CD4-sorted patient repertoires than in healthy CD4+ repertoires, and the difference was retained after the putative leukemic clones were removed. TRBV06-family usage was enriched among the top patient clones (8/27) compared with healthy controls (2/35).

CDR3 length: 14 amino acids, cysteine to phenylalanine. Here the CDR3 DNA is all that survives: 42 bases in frame from base 1. The germline V gene (reference sequence) provides CDR1 GTSNPN and CDR2 SVGIG. Germline trimming amounts to 4 bases on V and 0 bases on J, with 5 as the count of junction bases outside the gene matches. The immunoSEQ assay at survey resolution was used to sequence TCRbeta rearrangements from genomic DNA. As for how the authors treated the data: In the TCR sequencing data, the smallest productive clonotype frequency that could be detected was 2.59 x 10-5. Analyses included only productive TCRbeta rearrangements, meaning complete and in-frame sequences. Simpson clonality, calculated in the immunoSEQ Analyzer version 3.0, was used as the measure of sample clonality. Clones were categorized by frequency as very rare, small, medium, large (1-20%) or hyperexpanded (>20%). Generation probabilities were estimated with OLGA 1.2.3, V-gene circos plots were made with VDJtools, specificities were searched in VDJdb, and CDR3 motifs were identified with GLIPH. The source is immuneACCESS, and TCRdb retained only in-frame sequences with V and J called. Part of the clones is not carried over; for the studies checked, unresolved V genes explain less than half of this, and the remainder is unexplained. V and J calls and clone size are as listed in that table; D and trimming were resolved from the DNA. This sample has tens of thousands of clones in its table, and around 84% of those were observed once. Approximately 0.32% of the sample is held by the ten biggest clonotypes.

The healthy controls were 37 blood donors, and the buffy coats of these donors were supplied by the Finnish Red Cross blood service. All TCR-sequenced material derived from peripheral blood: patient blood samples and healthy donor buffy coats. Ficoll-Hypaque gradient centrifugation was used to isolate peripheral blood mononuclear cells. Magnetic purification was used to isolate CD4+ cells from the buffy coats of the healthy controls. Genomic DNA was extracted using the Gentra Puregene Cell and Tissue kit, and a Qubit 2.0 fluorometer was used to quantify it. Turning to this clone: The antigen it binds to is not known. No base quality values were provided; no much bigger clone lies one nucleotide off.

This clonotype was obtained from a human donor in good health. The chain is assembled from TRBV30 and TRBJ1-1, and TRBD1 matches 7 of the central bases. Sequenced input: CD4+ T cells from blood buffy coats. The CDR3 reads CAWNLGTVNTEAFF. The DNA reads as follows: TGTGCCTGGAATTTAGGGACAGTGAACACTGAAGCTTTCTTT.